This TCR beta chain was sequenced during a study of CD4 T cells in relation to SARS-CoV-2 and coronaviruses. With regard to this clone: Its specificity is not known.

The CDR3 covers 13 residues. Trimming left V 2 bases short and J 5 bases short, with 7 bases between. From germline, CDR1 is SGHTA and CDR2 FQGNSA. Sequencing used immunoSEQ multiplex PCR; TCRdb keeps in-frame clones, though not all of them. This sample yields about 28,000 clones, of which 74% are seen a single time; roughly a quarter belongs to the top ten. CD4+ T cells from unexposed donors were obtained before the COVID-19 pandemic (2011-2018). The cells were cultured for under twelve days before CD4+ T cells were isolated. The sequence derives from a human donor in good health. The sequenced sample was CD4+ T cells from PBMCs, cultured in vitro. The chain carries TRBV7-2 and TRBJ2-1; D not certain. The CDR3 sequence: CASSLSANNEQFF. The CDR3 DNA reads as TGTGCCAGCAGCTTAAGTGCAAACAATGAGCAGTTCTTC.